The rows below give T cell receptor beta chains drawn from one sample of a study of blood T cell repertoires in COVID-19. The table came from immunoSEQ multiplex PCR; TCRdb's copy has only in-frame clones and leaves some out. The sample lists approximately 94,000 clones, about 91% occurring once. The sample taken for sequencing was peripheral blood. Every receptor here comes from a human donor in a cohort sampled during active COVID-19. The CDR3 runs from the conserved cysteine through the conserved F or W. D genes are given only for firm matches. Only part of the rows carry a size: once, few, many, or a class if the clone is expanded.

CASSVAGARNEQFF,TGTGCCAGCAGTGTGGCGGGAGCCAGGAATGAGCAGTTCTTC,TRBJ2-1,few,TRBV6-4,TRBD2
CASTPTGFLTYEQYF,TGTGCCAGCACCCCTACAGGGTTTCTGACCTACGAGCAGTACTTC,TRBJ2-7,.,TRBV28,.
CASSQRFRLAGDYNEQFF,TGCGCCAGCAGCCAGAGGTTCAGACTAGCGGGAGACTACAATGAGCAGTTCTTC,TRBJ2-1,.,TRBV4-1,TRBD2
CASNKSGTGTHYGYTF,TGTGCCAGCAACAAATCCGGGACAGGGACCCACTATGGCTACACCTTC,TRBJ1-2,.,TRBV28,TRBD1
CASSRGSSQGTQYF,TGTGCCAGCAGTAGAGGTTCTAGTCAGGGTACGCAGTATTTT,TRBJ2-3,few,TRBV6-2/TRBV6-3,.
CASSPGTSGYEQYF,TGTGCCAGCTCACCCGGGACTAGCGGCTACGAGCAGTACTTC,TRBJ2-7,.,TRBV18,TRBD2
CASSIGQGGYEQYF,TGTGCCAGTAGTATCGGGCAGGGAGGCTACGAGCAGTACTTC,TRBJ2-7,.,TRBV19,.
CASSNQGGAEKLFF,TGTGCCAGCAGCAACCAGGGTGGGGCTGAAAAACTGTTTTTT,TRBJ1-4,.,TRBV28,.
CASSERGTTYNEQFF,TGTGCCAGCAGCGAAAGAGGGACTACCTACAATGAGCAGTTCTTC,TRBJ2-1,.,TRBV11-2,TRBD2
CASSVGGRGADTQYF,TGTGCCAGCAGCGTAGGCGGGAGAGGCGCAGATACGCAGTATTTT,TRBJ2-3,.,TRBV9,TRBD2
CASSLLPASVNTDTQYF,TGTGCCAGCAGTTTATTACCGGCTAGCGTGAACACAGATACGCAGTATTTT,TRBJ2-3,.,TRBV27,.
CASSLDLRYNEQFF,TGTGCCAGCAGCTTAGATCTCAGGTACAATGAGCAGTTCTTC,TRBJ2-1,.,TRBV7-8,.
CATESSGSGYEQFF,TGTGCCACCGAATCTAGCGGGAGTGGGTATGAGCAGTTCTTC,TRBJ2-1,.,TRBV12-1,.
CASSLERSNEQFF,TGTGCCAGCAGCTTAGAACGGTCCAATGAGCAGTTCTTC,TRBJ2-1,once,TRBV7-3,.
CASSPRLAVSSYNEQFF,TGTGCCAGCAGCCCCCGACTAGCGGTTAGCTCCTACAATGAGCAGTTCTTC,TRBJ2-1,.,TRBV3-1/TRBV3-2,TRBD2
CASSAAETQYF,TGTGCCAGTAGCGCGGCGGAGACCCAGTACTTC,TRBJ2-5,.,TRBV19,.
CASSYDRKVGEQYF,TGTGCCAGCAGTTACGACAGGAAAGTGGGCGAGCAGTACTTC,TRBJ2-7,once,TRBV6-5,.
CASSRAGTGFADTQYF,TGTGCCAGCAGTCGGGCCGGGACAGGGTTCGCAGATACGCAGTATTTT,TRBJ2-3,.,TRBV27,TRBD1
CASSLWTGGEYTEAFF,TGCGCCAGCAGTCTGTGGACAGGGGGCGAGTACACTGAAGCTTTCTTT,TRBJ1-1,.,TRBV23-1,TRBD1
CASSTQGAHTEAFF,TGTGCCAGTAGCACCCAGGGGGCCCATACTGAAGCTTTCTTT,TRBJ1-1,.,TRBV19,TRBD1
CAWSLTSGTAGELFF,TGTGCCTGGAGTCTCACTAGCGGGACGGCCGGGGAGCTGTTTTTT,TRBJ2-2,.,TRBV30,TRBD2
CASNDPRQNGELFF,TGTGCCAGTAATGACCCACGACAGAACGGGGAGCTGTTTTTT,TRBJ2-2,.,TRBV19,.
CASSLSSGSPPSTDTQYF,TGTGCCAGCAGTTTATCTAGTGGTAGCCCCCCTAGCACAGATACGCAGTATTTT,TRBJ2-3,.,TRBV27,.
CASGRGLDFTDTQYF,TGTGCCAGCGGGAGGGGACTTGACTTCACAGATACGCAGTATTTT,TRBJ2-3,.,TRBV6-5,TRBD2
CASSVKGNSPLHF,TGTGCCAGCAGCGTAAAGGGGAATTCACCCCTCCACTTT,TRBJ1-6,.,TRBV9,.
CATSDLEQQETQYF,TGTGCCACCAGTGATTTGGAACAACAAGAGACCCAGTACTTC,TRBJ2-5,once,TRBV24-1,.
CASSFNGFDFSGANVLTF,TGTGCCAGCAGCTTCAATGGCTTTGATTTCTCTGGGGCCAACGTCCTGACTTTC,TRBJ2-6,.,TRBV7-3,.
CASSVVGQPQHF,TGTGCCAGCAGTGTAGTTGGTCAGCCCCAGCATTTT,TRBJ1-5,.,TRBV28,.
CASSRTGGRNTEAFF,TGTGCCAGCAGTCGTACAGGGGGAAGGAACACTGAAGCTTTCTTT,TRBJ1-1,.,TRBV6-5,TRBD1
CASSFDSGNYEQYF,TGTGCCAGCAGCTTTGATAGCGGGAACTACGAGCAGTACTTC,TRBJ2-7,.,TRBV7-3,TRBD2
CATSRWTTGAEKLFF,TGTGCCACCAGCAGATGGACAACAGGGGCGGAAAAACTGTTTTTT,TRBJ1-4,.,TRBV15,TRBD1
CAIRDSHNSPLHF,TGTGCCATCCGGGACAGCCATAATTCACCCCTCCACTTT,TRBJ1-6,.,TRBV10-3,TRBD1
CASSTGTGGDNSPLHF,TGTGCCAGCAGCACCGGGACAGGGGGGGATAATTCACCCCTCCACTTT,TRBJ1-6,.,TRBV7-9,TRBD1
CASSLPGVYGYTF,TGTGCCAGCAGTTTGCCAGGGGTCTATGGCTACACCTTC,TRBJ1-2,.,TRBV28,.
CASSPLSSTYEQYF,TGTGCCAGCTCACCATTATCTAGTACCTACGAGCAGTACTTC,TRBJ2-7,.,TRBV18,.
CASSQGLTNTGELFF,TGTGCCAGCAGCCAAGGTCTAACGAACACCGGGGAGCTGTTTTTT,TRBJ2-2,.,TRBV3-1/TRBV3-2,.
CASSYLGGRETQYF,TGTGCCAGCAGTTACTTGGGCGGGAGAGAGACCCAGTACTTC,TRBJ2-5,.,TRBV6-2/TRBV6-3,TRBD2
CASSLQVTDTGELFF,TGTGCCAGCAGCCTCCAGGTCACGGACACCGGGGAGCTGTTTTTT,TRBJ2-2,.,TRBV11-2,.
CSATRYEQYF,TGCAGTGCTACCCGTTACGAGCAGTACTTC,TRBJ2-7,.,TRBV20-1,.
CASSLLASGSYEQYF,TGTGCCAGCAGTTTATTAGCTAGCGGGAGCTACGAGCAGTACTTC,TRBJ2-7,.,TRBV27,TRBD2
CASRGSGSVAYEQYF,TGCGCCAGCAGGGGTAGCGGGAGCGTCGCCTACGAGCAGTACTTC,TRBJ2-7,.,TRBV10-2,TRBD2
CASSLQRFQPQHF,TGTGCCAGCAGTTTACAGAGGTTTCAGCCCCAGCATTTT,TRBJ1-5,.,TRBV12-3/TRBV12-4,.
CASRPAGGSGELFF,TGTGCCAGCAGACCAGCGGGAGGGTCCGGGGAGCTGTTTTTT,TRBJ2-2,.,TRBV6-4,TRBD2
CASRTAFLDNEQFF,TGTGCCAGCCGAACTGCCTTTCTGGACAATGAGCAGTTCTTC,TRBJ2-1,once,TRBV19,.
CASSRTSGYNEQFF,TGTGCCAGCAGTCGGACTAGCGGTTACAATGAGCAGTTCTTC,TRBJ2-1,.,TRBV6-5,TRBD2
CASSYSSSNQPQHF,TGTGCCAGCAGTTACTCGAGTAGCAATCAGCCCCAGCATTTT,TRBJ1-5,.,TRBV6-6,.
CASSIGGLAETQYF,TGTGCCAGTAGTATAGGAGGGTTGGCGGAGACCCAGTACTTC,TRBJ2-5,.,TRBV19,.
CASSREGQPQHF,TGTGCCAGCAGCCGGGAAGGGCAGCCCCAGCATTTT,TRBJ1-5,.,TRBV5-4,.
CASSEVPETGGYTF,TGTGCCAGCAGTGAAGTGCCGGAGACGGGTGGCTACACCTTC,TRBJ1-2,.,TRBV6-1,.
CASSLGTTGELFF,TGTGCCAGCAGTTTAGGGACTACCGGGGAGCTGTTTTTT,TRBJ2-2,.,TRBV28,.
CASSDLRVSPSYEQYF,TGCGCCAGCAGTGACCTCAGGGTTTCCCCTTCCTACGAGCAGTACTTC,TRBJ2-7,.,TRBV10-2,.
CASKAGWVAEAFF,TGTGCCAGTAAGGCAGGGTGGGTTGCTGAAGCTTTCTTT,TRBJ1-1,.,TRBV19,.